A selection of T cell receptor beta chains follows, all from one sample in a study of T cells after yellow fever vaccination. TCRdb re-called the 5' RACE reads through MiXCR, storing one row per CDR3 protein. The table includes approximately 550,000 distinct CDR3 sequences, roughly 14% detected once. This material consisted of PBMCs, taken on the day of the yellow fever booster vaccination. These TCRs come from a man between 25 and 39 years old who received the YFV17D yellow fever vaccine. The CDR3 runs from the conserved cysteine through the conserved F or W. The order of the fields is V gene, J gene, clone size, D gene, CDR3 DNA, CDR3 protein. D genes are given only for firm matches. Rows give clone size only sometimes, using once, few, many, or a class for an expanded clone.

V gene: TRBV12-3/TRBV12-4
J gene: TRBJ2-2
clone size: once
D gene: NA
CDR3 DNA: TGCACCAGCAGCCAAGGCAGCGGCTACACCGGGGAGCTGTTTTTT
CDR3 protein: CTSSQGSGYTGELFF

V gene: TRBV12-3/TRBV12-4
J gene: TRBJ2-4
clone size: few
D gene: NA
CDR3 DNA: TGTGCCAGCAGTTTACAGGGAAGGGGTGCCAAAAACATTCAGTACTTC
CDR3 protein: CASSLQGRGAKNIQYF

V gene: TRBV6-2/TRBV6-3
J gene: TRBJ2-7
clone size: few
D gene: TRBD2
CDR3 DNA: TGTGCCAGCAGCCGCCAGGGACTAGCTGTGACTGGGGAGCAGTACTTC
CDR3 protein: CASSRQGLAVTGEQYF

V gene: TRBV14
J gene: TRBJ2-1
clone size: few
D gene: NA
CDR3 DNA: TGTGCCAGCAGCCAACTCCAGGCCCTAGGGAATGAGCAGTTCTTC
CDR3 protein: CASSQLQALGNEQFF

V gene: TRBV7-2
J gene: TRBJ2-1
clone size: NA
D gene: NA
CDR3 DNA: TGTGCCAGTGGTGGGACTTCCTACAATGAGCAGTTCTTC
CDR3 protein: CASGGTSYNEQFF

V gene: TRBV12-3/TRBV12-4
J gene: TRBJ2-2
clone size: NA
D gene: NA
CDR3 DNA: TGTGCCAGCACCCCACGGGGTGACACCGGGGAGCTGTTTTTT
CDR3 protein: CASTPRGDTGELFF

V gene: TRBV7-9
J gene: TRBJ2-1
clone size: NA
D gene: NA
CDR3 DNA: TGTGCCAGCAGCTCTCAGAGAAGGGAAACGTTCTTC
CDR3 protein: CASSSQRRETFF

V gene: TRBV10-1
J gene: TRBJ2-1
clone size: NA
D gene: NA
CDR3 DNA: TGCGCCAGCAGTGATAGTAGCGTTCGGGTCAATGAGCAGTTCTTC
CDR3 protein: CASSDSSVRVNEQFF

V gene: TRBV4-3
J gene: TRBJ1-5
clone size: NA
D gene: NA
CDR3 DNA: TGCGCCAGCAGCCTAAGGACGGGGGATCAGCCCCAGCATTTT
CDR3 protein: CASSLRTGDQPQHF

V gene: TRBV12-3/TRBV12-4
J gene: TRBJ2-1
clone size: few
D gene: NA
CDR3 DNA: TGTGCCAGCAGTCACCCGGGACGGAATAATGAGCAGTTCTTC
CDR3 protein: CASSHPGRNNEQFF

V gene: TRBV7-8
J gene: TRBJ1-5
clone size: NA
D gene: TRBD1
CDR3 DNA: TGTGCCAGCAGCTACCAGGGGGCGGACCTTTCGGCGAATCAGCCCCAGCATTTT
CDR3 protein: CASSYQGADLSANQPQHF

V gene: TRBV5-1
J gene: TRBJ2-7
clone size: NA
D gene: NA
CDR3 DNA: TGCGCCAGCAGCGGACGGAACTACGAGCAGTACTTC
CDR3 protein: CASSGRNYEQYF

V gene: TRBV3-1
J gene: TRBJ2-3
clone size: NA
D gene: NA
CDR3 DNA: TGTGCCAGCAGCTATGATTCGACAGATACGCAGTATTTT
CDR3 protein: CASSYDSTDTQYF

V gene: TRBV7-2
J gene: TRBJ1-2
clone size: few
D gene: NA
CDR3 DNA: TGTGCCAGCAGCTTAGGGGGGGCAGTATATGGCTACACCTTC
CDR3 protein: CASSLGGAVYGYTF

V gene: TRBV20-1
J gene: TRBJ2-7
clone size: once
D gene: TRBD1
CDR3 DNA: TGCAGTGCAACCGACAGGGGAAGAACCTACGAGCAGTACTTC
CDR3 protein: CSATDRGRTYEQYF

V gene: TRBV28
J gene: TRBJ2-7
clone size: few
D gene: TRBD2
CDR3 DNA: TGTGCCAGCAGTTTCCGGGCGGGAGCCTACGAGCAGTACTTC
CDR3 protein: CASSFRAGAYEQYF

V gene: TRBV27
J gene: TRBJ2-1
clone size: NA
D gene: TRBD2
CDR3 DNA: TGTGCCAGCAGTTTAACTAAGAGGACTAGTGGTGAGCAGTTCTTC
CDR3 protein: CASSLTKRTSGEQFF

V gene: TRBV29-1
J gene: TRBJ2-2
clone size: few
D gene: TRBD1
CDR3 DNA: TGCAGCGTTGCGAGACAGGGCACCGGGGAGCTGTTTTTT
CDR3 protein: CSVARQGTGELFF

V gene: TRBV12-3/TRBV12-4
J gene: TRBJ2-2
clone size: NA
D gene: NA
CDR3 DNA: TGTGCCTCCTGGGGCGGAATGAACACCGGGGAGCTGTTTTTT
CDR3 protein: CASWGGMNTGELFF

V gene: TRBV4-2
J gene: TRBJ2-3
clone size: once
D gene: NA
CDR3 DNA: TGTGCCAGCAGCCAACCTCTCACAGATACGCAGTATTTT
CDR3 protein: CASSQPLTDTQYF

V gene: TRBV18
J gene: TRBJ2-7
clone size: few
D gene: TRBD1
CDR3 DNA: TGTGCCAGCTCACCGACGCGGGAAAGGAACAGGGGGGCCCTCGGGGGCGAGCAGTACTTC
CDR3 protein: CASSPTRERNRGALGGEQYF

V gene: TRBV20-1
J gene: TRBJ2-1
clone size: NA
D gene: NA
CDR3 DNA: TGCAGTGCTAGAGATTTGGCGGAATCTAGCAATGAGCAGTTCTTC
CDR3 protein: CSARDLAESSNEQFF

V gene: TRBV7-2
J gene: TRBJ2-2
clone size: NA
D gene: NA
CDR3 DNA: TGTGCCAGCACCCAAGCGTGGGGAAACACCGGGGAGCTGTTTTTT
CDR3 protein: CASTQAWGNTGELFF

V gene: TRBV20-1
J gene: TRBJ2-3
clone size: NA
D gene: TRBD1
CDR3 DNA: TGCAGTGCTTGGACAGGGGATCGCACAGATACGCAGTATTTT
CDR3 protein: CSAWTGDRTDTQYF

V gene: TRBV12-3/TRBV12-4
J gene: TRBJ2-1
clone size: NA
D gene: NA
CDR3 DNA: TGTGCCAGCAAGGTGGAACTATACAATGAGCAGTTCTTC
CDR3 protein: CASKVELYNEQFF

V gene: TRBV20-1
J gene: TRBJ2-3
clone size: NA
D gene: TRBD2
CDR3 DNA: TGCAGTGCTAGGTTATCCGGGGGGGCGGCTAGCACAGATACGCAGTATTTT
CDR3 protein: CSARLSGGAASTDTQYF

V gene: TRBV7-9
J gene: TRBJ2-7
clone size: NA
D gene: TRBD1
CDR3 DNA: TGTGCCAGCAGCTTACCCCCTAGGACAGGCCAAACCTACGAGCAGTACTTC
CDR3 protein: CASSLPPRTGQTYEQYF